Detailed here is one T cell receptor (beta chain). Its cognate antigen is unknown. Both 60 Vbeta primers and 13 Jbeta primers went into the PCR. Method: immunoSEQ multiplex PCR; TCRdb's copy keeps in-frame clones and lacks some. The sample consists of 150,000 to 200,000 clones, approximately 88% of them appearing once. This entry belongs to a study of cytomegalovirus exposure and HLA in healthy donors. Study context: An earlier analysis found around 120 million unique TCR beta sequences from approximately 170 million T cells.

V shed 0 bases and J 1 base; nucleotides not matched to a gene: 4. Germline assignment: CDR1 SQVTM and CDR2 ANQGSEA. The CDR3 is made up of 15 amino acids. Study-level points and caveats: As a later analysis revealed, most CMV-associated TCR beta chains appeared HLA-restricted.

The rearrangement links TRBV29-1 to TRBJ2-7; TRBD2 aligns across 9 bases. This receptor was taken from a woman between 45 and 65 years old in good health and CMV-seropositive. Sequencing used PBMCs. The DNA for the CDR3 is TGCAGCGTTGAAGATGCGGCGGGGGGGTCCTACGAGCAGTACTTC. Its protein product is CSVEDAAGGSYEQYF.